This TCR beta chain was identified during a study of response to subunit inactivated influenza vaccine. Study-level results: There was a suggestion from the authors that each seasonal influenza vaccination recruits few new T cells.

This clonotype was picked up many times. No antigen is known for it. Via MiXCR, TCRdb re-called the RT-PCR reads, giving one row per CDR3 protein. The table records almost 600,000 distinct CDR3 sequences, around 15% of them present only once. Looked up from germline, CDR1 is SGHRS and CDR2 is YFSETQ. The CDR3 has 14 amino acids. The V gene end was trimmed by 3 bases and the J gene end by 8 bases; junction bases not matched to a gene: 8. The chain has TRBV5-1 and TRBJ1-2; 9 nucleotides line up with TRBD1. Sequenced here: PBMCs from blood, sampled roughly 13 days after vaccination. The clonotype comes from a man over 45 who received an inactivated influenza vaccine. The CDR3 nucleotides are TGCGCCAGCAGCTGGGGACAGGGAGTCTGGGGCTACACCTTC. It yields the protein CASSWGQGVWGYTF.